This T cell receptor (beta chain) was retrieved from a study of cytomegalovirus exposure and HLA in healthy donors. A note on this clone: Its cognate antigen is unknown.

Clones were read by immunoSEQ multiplex PCR, and TCRdb kept only the in-frame ones, dropping some. The data show about 110,000 clones, around nine tenths seen once. Whole-study results and caveats: Most TCR sequences were uncommon, yet certain public TCRs appeared in many donors.

The TCR sequence derives from a woman between 18 and 29 years old in good health and CMV-seronegative. Sequenced input: PBMCs.

CDR3 amino acids: CASTPGTSGSRFSYEQYF. The CDR3 region has the DNA TGTGCCAGCACCCCGGGGACTAGCGGGAGTAGATTCTCCTACGAGCAGTACTTC. This chain joins TRBV28 and TRBJ2-7; 14 nucleotides line up with TRBD2. V shed 7 bases, J shed 0 bases, and the junction held 11 bases outside the gene matches. CDR1 is MDHEN and CDR2 is SYDVKM in the germline V gene. CDR3 size: 18 residues.